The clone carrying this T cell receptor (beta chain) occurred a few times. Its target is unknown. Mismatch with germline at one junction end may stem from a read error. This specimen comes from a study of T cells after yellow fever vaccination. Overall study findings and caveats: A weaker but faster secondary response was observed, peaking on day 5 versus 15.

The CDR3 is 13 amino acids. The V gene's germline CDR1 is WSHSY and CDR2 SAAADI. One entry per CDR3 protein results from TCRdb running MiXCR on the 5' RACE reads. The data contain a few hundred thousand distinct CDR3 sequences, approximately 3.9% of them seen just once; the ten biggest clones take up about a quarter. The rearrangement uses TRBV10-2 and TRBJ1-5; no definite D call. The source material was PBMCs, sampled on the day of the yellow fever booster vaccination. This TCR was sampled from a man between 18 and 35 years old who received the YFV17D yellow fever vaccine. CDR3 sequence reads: CASSEAVNQRQHF. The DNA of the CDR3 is TGCGCCAGCAGTGAAGCGGTTAATCAGCGCCAGCATTTT.